This T cell receptor (beta chain) was identified in a study of T cells in pancreatic ductal adenocarcinoma (dated by TCRdb to 2015 to 2018). With respect to the entire study: To learn about the adaptive T-cell response arising naturally, investigators profiled where tumor-infiltrating CD8+ T cells, together with suppressive cells, were located within resected pancreatic ductal adenocarcinoma, how abundant they were, and what qualities they showed. Beyond this particular receptor, the publication reports: T-cell clonality did not differ significantly between tumor and blood, with mean clonality around 0.1 in tumors and approximately 0.072 in blood. Comparisons of clonality between tumor and blood may be biased toward lower diversity because tumors are enriched in CD45RO+ effector T cells rather than naive T cells. Since most people with pancreatic cancer show up with disease that cannot be operated on, the resected cohort was biased toward the minority who had early-stage disease. More total productive templates and about 7.2-fold more unique clonotypes were found in blood samples than in tumor samples.

TCR beta CDR3 regions were amplified from genomic DNA using the immunoSEQ hsTCRB kit. An Illumina HiSeq system was used to carry out high-throughput TRB CDR3 sequencing. The study's own analysis went as follows. The immunoSEQ software was used to analyze the sequencing reads, and any nonproductive sequences containing premature stops or frame-shifts were left out. Clonality of the repertoire was calculated as one minus the Shannon entropy normalized by log2 of the number of unique productive sequences. TCRdb mirrors the immuneACCESS table, restricted to in-frame sequences. Some clones are absent from its copies; in checked studies, under half trace to an unresolved V gene, and the reason for the others is unknown. The DNA gave D and trimming, while V, J and clone size come from that table. Within this sample are roughly 100,000 clones, with 90% to 95% of them counted one time only. The top ten clonotypes cover 3.1% of the sample.

With regard to this clone: Its recognized antigen is unknown. No qualities accompany the bases; no much larger clone lies one base away.

The CDR3 runs 15 amino acids, cysteine and phenylalanine included. The read is trimmed to its CDR3 DNA, 45 bases read in frame from base 1. CDR1 and CDR2 are drawn from the germline V gene: SGHRS, YFSETQ. From V the trimming removes 3 bases and from J it removes 1 base, while the gene matches leave 4 bases of the junction unaccounted for. Pancreatic ductal adenocarcinoma patients who had undergone surgery without neoadjuvant therapy were selected. Peripheral blood was collected in heparin tubes, and PBMCs were isolated by histopaque density gradient and cryopreserved in roughly 9.7% DMSO. Using the DNeasy Blood and Tissue Kit along with Proteinase K and RNase treatment, genomic DNA was extracted from over 5 PBMC specimens and about nine flash-frozen tumor specimens.

The sequencing sample was made of PBMCs. This TCR came from a human donor with pancreatic ductal adenocarcinoma. Recombination linked TRBV5-1 to TRBJ2-7; a stretch of 10 junction bases matches TRBD2. Read as DNA, the sequence is TGCGCCAGCAGCTCGGGACTAGCGCTATCCTACGAGCAGTACTTC. It translates as CASSSGLALSYEQYF.